This T cell receptor beta chain was found in a study of shared clonotypes between healthy human individuals. Whole-study results and caveats: The sharing of about 5% of naive CD4 clonotypes was seen across a few donors.

Each sample came from a Caucasian adult donor living in Nashville, Tennessee. Trimming removed 5 bases from V and 6 bases from J; junction bases left unmatched: 9. The CDR3 consists of 15 residues. The V gene's germline CDR1 is MDHEN and CDR2 SYDVKM. Regarding this clone: Its antigen remains unidentified.

Assay execution proceeded at the deep level. Using approximately 200 ng DNA, some 30,000 T cell genomes, the sorted-subset replicate PCRs were run. Some clones are missing from TCRdb's copy, which holds only in-frame ones; the method was immunoSEQ multiplex PCR. Of a few hundred thousand clones listed, more than 95% are singletons. The V call is TRBV28, the J call TRBJ2-2; 7 nucleotides match TRBD1. The sequence was obtained from a woman aged 25-40 years in good health. Material: naive CD4+ T cells sorted from blood. Subset given: CD45RA+ positively selected. Here the CDR3 reads CASSEYRGGPGELFF. CDR3 coding DNA: TGTGCCAGCAGTGAATACAGGGGCGGGCCCGGGGAGCTGTTTTTT.